This T cell receptor (beta chain) was captured in a study of blood T cell repertoires in COVID-19. Background on the study: Sites in the United States, Italy and Spain provided acute and convalescent COVID-19 samples. The analysed material was cDNA or gDNA that came from T cells, B-cell-depleted T cells, or PBMCs.

This CDR3 is built from 16 residues. The V end was cut by 5 bases, the J end by 4 bases, with 17 bases between. Germline CDR1 reads LGHDT; CDR2 reads YNNKEL (reference sequence). Per the authors' pipeline: Amplification with reference gene primers provided the estimates of nucleated cell counts. TCRdb's table, derived via immunoSEQ multiplex PCR, lists solely in-frame clones and lacks some. That table gives V, J and clone size, and the DNA gave D and trimming. The sample lists 88,000 or so clones, around 79% occurring once. This sequence joins TRBV3-1 (or the pseudogene TRBV3-2) and TRBJ2-2; perhaps TRBD1 as D (6 bases). The sample taken for sequencing was peripheral blood. This clonotype was sampled from a human donor in a cohort sampled during active COVID-19. CDR3 protein: CASSFPQGRSTGELFF. For the CDR3, the DNA is TGTGCCAGCAGCTTCCCGCAGGGGCGTAGCACCGGGGAGCTGTTTTTT.